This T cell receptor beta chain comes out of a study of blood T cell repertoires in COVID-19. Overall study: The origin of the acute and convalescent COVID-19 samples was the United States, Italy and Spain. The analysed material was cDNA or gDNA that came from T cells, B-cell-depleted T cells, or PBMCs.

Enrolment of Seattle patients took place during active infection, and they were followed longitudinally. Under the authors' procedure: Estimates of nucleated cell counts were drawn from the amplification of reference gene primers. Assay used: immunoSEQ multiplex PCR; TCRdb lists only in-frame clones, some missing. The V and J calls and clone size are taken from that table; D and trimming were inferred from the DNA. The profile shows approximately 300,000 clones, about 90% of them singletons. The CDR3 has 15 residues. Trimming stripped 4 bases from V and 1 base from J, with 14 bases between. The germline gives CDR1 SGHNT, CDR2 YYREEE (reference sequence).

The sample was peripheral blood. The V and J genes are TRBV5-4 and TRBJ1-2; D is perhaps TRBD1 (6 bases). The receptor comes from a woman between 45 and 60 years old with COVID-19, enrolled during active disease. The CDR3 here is CASSRAGALNYGYTF. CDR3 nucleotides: TGTGCCAGCAGCCGGGCGGGGGCACTTAACTATGGCTACACCTTC.